These 20 T cell receptor beta chains were sequenced from one sample in a study of CD8+CD57+ T cells in acquired aplastic anemia. Genomic DNA served as template for TCR beta VDJ and CDR3 profiling. TCRdb re-called the reads through MiXCR, storing one row per CDR3 protein. The top ten hold about 41% of the sample, which has around 180,000 distinct CDR3 sequences, about 60% seen once. The sequenced sample consisted of sorted CD4+, CD8+, or CD8+CD57+ T cells (not recorded which) from PBMCs. The receptors shown here come from a human donor in good health.

This clonotype was seen more than once but under ten times. V and J are TRBV29-1 and TRBJ1-1; D unclear. This CDR3 has 12 amino acids. The V end lost 0 bases, the J end lost 8 bases, and 10 bases lay between the germline ends. Germline V gene lookup returns CDR1 SQVTM and CDR2 ANQGSEA. As DNA, the CDR3 is TGCAGCGTTGAAGATTCTACCCTAGAAGCTTTCTTT. As protein: CSVEDSTLEAFF.

This clonotype was seen a handful of times. Given a much more abundant clone one base away, this may be a read error. The chain is built from TRBV4-1 and TRBJ1-5; unclear D gene. Per germline, CDR1 MGHRA and CDR2 YSYEKL. The CDR3 totals 14 residues. The V end lost 6 bases, the J end lost 3 bases, and 12 bases lay between the germline ends. For the CDR3, the DNA is TGCGCCAGCAGTACGGCAGAATACAATCAGCCCCAGCATTTT. It translates to CASSTAEYNQPQHF.

The V call is TRBV24-1, the J call TRBJ2-1, with 10 bases identical to TRBD2. Germline V gene data show CDR1 as KGHDR and CDR2 as SFDVKD. The CDR3 is 14 residues long. V dropped 7 bases and J dropped 4; count of bases not matched to a gene: 3. CDR3 amino acids: CATSPSGGYNEQFF. The CDR3 DNA is TGTGCCACCAGCCCTAGCGGGGGATACAATGAGCAGTTCTTC.

This clonotype has a handful of counts. The chain joins TRBV20-1 to TRBJ1-2; 7 nucleotides agree with TRBD1. J was trimmed by 8 bases and V by 4 bases; bases with no gene match: 7. CDR1 and CDR2 from the germline V gene are DFQATT and SNEGSKA (reference sequence). The CDR3 totals 12 residues. The CDR3 region is CSATADRRGYTF. As DNA, the CDR3 is TGCAGTGCTACGGCGGACAGGCGAGGCTACACCTTC.

This clonotype was seen repeatedly, ten times or more. The rearrangement links TRBV19 to TRBJ2-2, with 14 bases lining up with TRBD2. This CDR3 contains 18 residues. The V gene's germline CDR1 is LNHDA and CDR2 SQIVND (reference sequence). Trimming took 5 bases from V and 3 from J; bases not matched to a gene: 8. This CDR3 reads CASSAGLAGAAYTGELFF. CDR3 coding DNA: TGTGCCAGTAGTGCGGGACTAGCGGGAGCAGCGTACACCGGGGAGCTGTTTTTT.

The chain employs TRBV7-9 and TRBJ1-1; TRBD1 agrees at 7 bases. The CDR3 is 16 residues long. V lost 4 bases and J lost 1; bases outside the gene matches: 9. Looked up from germline, CDR1 is SEHNR and CDR2 is FQNEAQ (reference sequence). In DNA form, the CDR3 reads TGTGCCAGCAGCTCGCAGGGGTACAGGGGGAACACTGAAGCTTTCTTT. It codes for CASSSQGYRGNTEAFF. Looking up the rest from reference TRBV7-9 and TRBJ1-1 gives the full variable domain: DTGVSQNPRHKITKRGQNVTFRCDPISEHNRLYWYRQTLGQGPEFLTYFQNEAQLEKSRLLSDRFSAERPKGSFSTLEIQRTEQGDSAMYLCASSSQGYRGNTEAFFGQGTRLTVV.

V usage is TRBV5-1 and J usage is TRBJ2-5; D may match TRBD1 or TRBD2 (6 bases each). CDR3 length equals 16 residues. Trimming left V 0 bases short and J 1 base short, with 13 bases between. CDR1 is SGHRS and CDR2 is YFSETQ in the germline V gene. The CDR3 is CASSLVWGALQETQYF. Written as DNA, the CDR3 is TGCGCCAGCAGCTTGGTCTGGGGGGCCCTCCAAGAGACCCAGTACTTC.

The chain has TRBV20-1 and TRBJ2-5, with 7 bases that match TRBD2. V was clipped by 7 bases and J by 5 bases; unmatched bases: 10. The CDR3 sequence is 13 residues long. Per the germline V gene, CDR1 is DFQATT and CDR2 is SNEGSKA (reference sequence). The CDR3 nucleotides read TGCAGTGTTTCCTCGGGCGGGGGTGAGACCCAGTACTTC. This translates into CSVSSGGGETQYF.

Comments on this clonotype: Without the conserved terminal phenylalanine or tryptophan, this CDR3 likely stems from a read error. This sequence joins TRBV5-4 and TRBJ2-7; D might be TRBD2 (7 bases). V was trimmed by 4 bases and J by 4 bases, leaving 18 bases between them. Germline CDR1 and CDR2: SGHNT and YYREEE (reference sequence). The CDR3 is 15 residues long. CDR3 in amino acids: CASSPWTGGGYEQYL. CDR3 bases: TGTGCCAGCAGCCCGTGGACGGGGGGCGGTTACGAGCAGTACCTC.

The chain is built from TRBV20-1 and TRBJ1-2; TRBD1 aligns across 7 bases. Germline CDR1 and CDR2: DFQATT and SNEGSKA (reference sequence). The CDR3 has 14 residues. V shed 2 bases and J 8 bases; nucleotides not matched to a gene: 11. In DNA, the CDR3 is TGCAGTGCTAGATACAGGGGTGTAGGGGGGGGCTACACCTTC. As protein: CSARYRGVGGGYTF.

This clonotype was seen repeatedly, ten times or more. V usage is TRBV7-9 and J usage is TRBJ1-1; no clear D. The CDR3 extends over 14 amino acids. Germline values: CDR1 SEHNR, CDR2 FQNEAQ (reference sequence). Trimming took 5 bases from V and 5 from J, leaving 15 bases between them. The CDR3 loop reads CASSPDRVATEAFF. The CDR3, as DNA: TGTGCCAGCAGCCCAGACCGGGTAGCGACTGAAGCTTTCTTT.

The rearrangement uses TRBV28 and TRBJ1-6; maybe TRBD1 (5 bases). Trimming stripped 7 bases from V and 0 bases from J, with 13 bases between. The CDR3 has 16 amino acids. Germline V gives CDR1 MDHEN, CDR2 SYDVKM. CDR3 sequence reads: CASTLGGGSYNSPLHF. DNA for the CDR3: TGTGCCAGCACCCTAGGTGGGGGCTCCTATAATTCACCCCTCCACTTT.

In this sample, this clonotype turned up once. The rearrangement joins TRBV25-1 to TRBJ1-5; weak D call: TRBD1 (5 bases). Looked up from germline, CDR1 is MGHDK and CDR2 is SYGVNS. The CDR3 runs 14 residues. CDR3 coding DNA: TGTGCTAGAGATGGCAGGGTTAGCAATCAGCCCCAGCATTTT. Its protein is CARDGRVSNQPQHF.

The chain couples TRBV7-8 to TRBJ1-3; D may be TRBD1 (5 bases). The CDR3 totals 16 residues. The germline V gene encodes CDR1 SGHVS and CDR2 FQNEAQ. V was clipped by 1 base and J by 0 bases, with 10 bases between them. The CDR3 region is CASSLVDRTSGNTIYF. The CDR3, as DNA: TGTGCCAGCAGCTTAGTAGACAGAACCTCTGGAAACACCATATATTTT.

This clonotype was detected only once. CDR3 region: CSARGGGWGYTF. The CDR3 region has the DNA TGCAGTGCTAGAGGTGGGGGCTGGGGCTACACCTTC. The rearrangement joins TRBV20-1 to TRBJ1-2, with a tentative D call TRBD1 (6 bases). V gave up 1 base and J gave up 8 bases, with 11 bases separating them. Germline V gives CDR1 DFQATT, CDR2 SNEGSKA (reference sequence). The CDR3 extends over 12 amino acids.

The V and J genes are TRBV7-8 and TRBJ1-4; perhaps TRBD1 as D (6 bases). The ends were cut back, 3 bases at V and 4 bases at J, with 12 bases in the middle. This CDR3 spans 15 amino acids. Looked up from germline, CDR1 is SGHVS and CDR2 is FQNEAQ. In nucleotides, the CDR3 is TGTGCCAGCAGCTTCGACCGGGACAATAATGAAAAACTGTTTTTT. Residues: CASSFDRDNNEKLFF.

This clonotype was recorded a few times. CDR3 region: CASSQGTGEAYEQYF. The CDR3 DNA sequence: TGTGCCAGCAGCCAAGGGACAGGGGAGGCCTACGAGCAGTACTTC. V usage is TRBV7-2 and J usage is TRBJ2-7; 10 bases are a match to TRBD1. With V trimmed by 5 bases and J by 2 bases, 6 bases remained unmatched. Germline loops: CDR1 SGHTA, CDR2 FQGNSA. This CDR3 has 15 amino acids.

The chain employs TRBV5-1 and TRBJ2-5, with D unresolved. CDR3 length: 15 residues. The V and J ends lost 0 bases and 3 bases respectively, with 12 bases between them. Germline V CDR1 and CDR2: SGHRS, YFSETQ. The CDR3, as DNA: TGCGCCAGCAGCTTGGGACTCACGGTGGAAGAGACCCAGTACTTC. Protein sequence: CASSLGLTVEETQYF. Supplemented by reference TRBV5-1 and TRBJ2-5, the full variable domain reads KAGVTQTPRYLIKTRGQQVTLSCSPISGHRSVSWYQQTPGQGLQFLFEYFSETQRNKGNFPGRFSGRQFSNSRSEMNVSTLELGDSALYLCASSLGLTVEETQYFGPGTRLLVL.

This chain connects TRBV12-3 or TRBV12-4 to TRBJ2-5; D could derive from TRBD1 or TRBD2 (5 bases each). V was clipped by 3 bases and J by 7 bases, with 12 bases between them. CDR3 length: 13 residues. The CDR3 coding sequence is TGTGCCAGCAGTTTGGGGGAGCGAGGGACCCAGTACTTC. It encodes CASSLGERGTQYF.

The chain has TRBV24-1 and TRBJ1-2; 12 nucleotides match TRBD1. Losses at the gene ends were 6 bases for V and 3 bases for J; bases not matched to a gene: 7. Germline CDR1 is KGHDR and CDR2 is SFDVKD. This CDR3 is built from 16 residues. The CDR3 spells CATSRGQGAKDYGYTF. The CDR3 bases are TGTGCCACCAGTAGGGGACAGGGGGCGAAAGACTATGGCTACACCTTC.